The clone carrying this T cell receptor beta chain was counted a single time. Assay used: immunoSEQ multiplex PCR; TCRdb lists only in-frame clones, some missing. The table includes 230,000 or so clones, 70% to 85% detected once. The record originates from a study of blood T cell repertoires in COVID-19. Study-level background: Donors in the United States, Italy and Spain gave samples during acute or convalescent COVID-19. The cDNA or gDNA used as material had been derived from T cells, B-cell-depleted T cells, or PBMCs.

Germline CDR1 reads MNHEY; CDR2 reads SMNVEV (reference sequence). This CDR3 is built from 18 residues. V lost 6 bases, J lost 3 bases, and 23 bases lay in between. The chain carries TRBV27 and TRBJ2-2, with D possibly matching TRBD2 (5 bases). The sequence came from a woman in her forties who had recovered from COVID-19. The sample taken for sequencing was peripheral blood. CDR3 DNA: TGTGCCAGCAGCCAGCTCCGGGGTTTTAGTGTAGACACCGGGGAGCTGTTTTTT. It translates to CASSQLRGFSVDTGELFF.